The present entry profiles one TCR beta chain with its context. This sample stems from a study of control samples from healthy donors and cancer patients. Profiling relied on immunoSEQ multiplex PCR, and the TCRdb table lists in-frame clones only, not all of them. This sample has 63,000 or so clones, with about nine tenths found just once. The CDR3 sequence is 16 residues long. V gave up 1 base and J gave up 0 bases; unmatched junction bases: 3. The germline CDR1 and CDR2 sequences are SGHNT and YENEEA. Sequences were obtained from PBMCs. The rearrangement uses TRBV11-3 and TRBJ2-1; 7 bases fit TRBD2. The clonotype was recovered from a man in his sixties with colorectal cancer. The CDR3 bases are TGTGCCAGCAGCTTAGTTGGGGGGGTCTCCTACAATGAGCAGTTCTTC. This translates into CASSLVGGVSYNEQFF.